This TCR beta chain was observed in a study of T-cell reconstitution after alpha-beta-depleted transplantation in children. The germline V and J ends were trimmed by 1 base and 7 bases, with 6 bases remaining between them. CDR3 length: 13 residues. Germline values: CDR1 KGHDR, CDR2 SFDVKD. It was with unique molecular identifiers that the TCRbeta library was prepared. TCRdb re-analysed the PCR reads in MiXCR, keeping a single row per CDR3 protein. The sample contains 490,000 or so distinct CDR3 sequences, approximately 13% of which appear only once. This clonotype was counted ten times or more. The origin of this receptor is a human donor who donated a stem cell graft to a child with combined immunodeficiency. The chain is built from TRBV24-1 and TRBJ1-4, with no clear D. The sample consisted of PBMCs from the stem cell graft donor, taken from the stem cell graft. The CDR3 spells CATSDFSSEKLFF. The CDR3 region has the DNA TGTGCCACCAGTGATTTTAGCAGTGAAAAACTGTTTTTT.